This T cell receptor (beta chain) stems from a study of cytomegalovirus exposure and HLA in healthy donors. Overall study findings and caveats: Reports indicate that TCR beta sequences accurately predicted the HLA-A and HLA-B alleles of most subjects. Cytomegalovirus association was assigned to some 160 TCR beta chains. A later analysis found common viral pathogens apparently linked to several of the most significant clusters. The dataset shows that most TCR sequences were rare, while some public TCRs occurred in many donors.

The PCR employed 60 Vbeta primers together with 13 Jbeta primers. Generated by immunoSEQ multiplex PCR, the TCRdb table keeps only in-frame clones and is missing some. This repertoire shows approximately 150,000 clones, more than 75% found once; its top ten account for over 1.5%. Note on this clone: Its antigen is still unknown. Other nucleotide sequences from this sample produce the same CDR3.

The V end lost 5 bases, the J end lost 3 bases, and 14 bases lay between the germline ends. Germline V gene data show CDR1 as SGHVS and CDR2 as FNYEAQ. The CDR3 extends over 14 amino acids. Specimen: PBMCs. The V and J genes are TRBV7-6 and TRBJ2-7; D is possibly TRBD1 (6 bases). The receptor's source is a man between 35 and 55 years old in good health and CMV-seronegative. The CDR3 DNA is TGTGCCAGCAGCAGCACGACAGGCAGCTACGAGCAGTACTTC. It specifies CASSSTTGSYEQYF.